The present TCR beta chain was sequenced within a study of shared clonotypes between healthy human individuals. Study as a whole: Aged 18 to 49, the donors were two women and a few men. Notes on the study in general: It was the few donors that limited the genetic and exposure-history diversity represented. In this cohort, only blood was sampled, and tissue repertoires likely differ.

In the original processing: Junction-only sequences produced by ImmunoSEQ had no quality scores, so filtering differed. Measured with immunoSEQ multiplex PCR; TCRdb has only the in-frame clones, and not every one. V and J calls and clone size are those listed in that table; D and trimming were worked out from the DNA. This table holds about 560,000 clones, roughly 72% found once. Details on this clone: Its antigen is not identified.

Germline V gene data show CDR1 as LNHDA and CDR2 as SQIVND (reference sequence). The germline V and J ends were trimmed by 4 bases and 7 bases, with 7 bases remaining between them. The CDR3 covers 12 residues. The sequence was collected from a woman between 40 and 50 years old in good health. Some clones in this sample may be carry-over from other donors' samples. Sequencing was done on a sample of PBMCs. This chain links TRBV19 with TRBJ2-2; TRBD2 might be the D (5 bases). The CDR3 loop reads CASSTRVGELFF. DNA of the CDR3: TGTGCCAGTAGTACGCGGGTCGGGGAGCTGTTTTTT.